This entry describes one T cell receptor beta chain. The data derive from a study of blood T cell repertoires in COVID-19. Per the authors' pipeline: Amplification with reference gene primers provided the estimates of nucleated cell counts. Repertoires were generated with immunoSEQ multiplex PCR, while TCRdb's copy carries only in-frame clones and drops some. D and trimming were read from the DNA, whereas the V and J calls and clone size are those reported in that table. The sample has 200,000 to 250,000 clones, about nine tenths seen once; the top ten hold roughly 0.79%. There are 15 residues in the CDR3. The V gene lost 5 bases and the J gene lost 5 bases, with 13 bases spanning the gap. CDR1 is MNHEY and CDR2 is SMNVEV in the germline V gene (reference sequence).

Sequencing used peripheral blood. The gene calls are TRBV27 and TRBJ1-6; possible D gene TRBD1, 5 bases. This TCR derives from a man aged 30 to 39 with COVID-19, enrolled during active disease. The CDR3 reads CASSRNGGNNSPLHF. The CDR3 DNA follows: TGTGCCAGCAGTAGAAACGGGGGTAATAATTCACCCCTCCACTTT.